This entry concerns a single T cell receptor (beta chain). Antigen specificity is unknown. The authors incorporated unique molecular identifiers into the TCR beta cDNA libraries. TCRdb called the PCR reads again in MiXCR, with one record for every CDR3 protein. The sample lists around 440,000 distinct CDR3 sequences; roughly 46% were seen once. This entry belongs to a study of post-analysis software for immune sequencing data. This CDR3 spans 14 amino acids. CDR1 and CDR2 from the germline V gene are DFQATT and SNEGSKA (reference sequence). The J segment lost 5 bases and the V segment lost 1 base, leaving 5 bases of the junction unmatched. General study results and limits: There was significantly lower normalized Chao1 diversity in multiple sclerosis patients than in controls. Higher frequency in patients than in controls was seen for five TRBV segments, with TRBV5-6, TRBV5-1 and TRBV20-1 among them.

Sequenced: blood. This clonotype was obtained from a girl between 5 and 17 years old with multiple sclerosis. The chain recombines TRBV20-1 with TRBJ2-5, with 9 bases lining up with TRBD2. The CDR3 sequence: CSARGVAGDETQYF. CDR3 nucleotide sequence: TGCAGTGCTAGAGGGGTAGCGGGAGACGAGACCCAGTACTTC.